One sample yielded the 31 T cell receptor beta chains listed below, sequenced in a study of blood T cell repertoires in COVID-19. Here immunoSEQ multiplex PCR was the method, and the copy in TCRdb shows in-frame clones only, minus some. The sample shows 200,000 to 250,000 clones, around 87% of them seen only once. The sequencing sample was made of peripheral blood. These TCRs come from a woman aged 25 to 45 who had recovered from COVID-19.

In its sample, this clone was seen once. The V and J genes are TRBV19 and TRBJ1-6; D gene uncertain. The CDR3 is made up of 13 amino acids. V dropped 2 bases and J dropped 9 bases, with 8 bases sitting between them. The germline CDR1 and CDR2 sequences are LNHDA and SQIVND (reference sequence). The CDR3 loop is CASSITPGSPLHF. The CDR3 coding sequence is TGTGCCAGTAGTATAACCCCCGGTTCACCCCTCCACTTT.

V gene TRBV7-2 combines with J gene TRBJ2-1, with TRBD2 identical over 8 bases. Germline values: CDR1 SGHTA, CDR2 FQGNSA. J was trimmed by 3 bases and V by 2 bases; bases with no gene match: 9. CDR3 length equals 17 residues. CDR3 DNA: TGTGCCAGCAGCTTATTAGGCGGGGGGCGAGGCTACAATGAGCAGTTCTTC. It encodes CASSLLGGGRGYNEQFF. Complete variable domain (other parts from reference TRBV7-2 and TRBJ2-1): GAGVSQSPSNKVTEKGKDVELRCDPISGHTALYWYRQSLGQGLEFLIYFQGNSAPDKSGLPSDRFSAERTGGSVSTLTIQRTQQEDSAVYLCASSLLGGGRGYNEQFFGPGTRLTVL.

This clone was seen only once. CDR3 residues: CASSLGGSGYEQYF. Written as DNA, the CDR3 is TGTGCCAGCAGCTTGGGTGGCAGTGGCTACGAGCAGTACTTC. This rearrangement joins TRBV5-6 to TRBJ2-7; no definite D call. V was clipped by 0 bases and J by 3 bases, with 10 bases between them. Germline V gene sequence: CDR1 SGHDT, CDR2 YYEEEE. The CDR3 has 14 amino acids. The full variable domain, completed using reference TRBV5-6 and TRBJ2-7, is DAGVTQSPTHLIKTRGQQVTLRCSPKSGHDTVSWYQQALGQGPQFIFQYYEEEERQRGNFPDRFSGHQFPNYSSELNVNALLLGDSALYLCASSLGGSGYEQYFGPGTRLTVT.

In this sample, this clone turned up a few times. The chain uses TRBV5-8 and TRBJ1-2, with D possibly matching TRBD1 (5 bases). V was clipped by 4 bases and J by 5 bases, with 18 bases between them. In germline, CDR1 is SGHTS, CDR2 YDEGEE. The CDR3 totals 15 residues. The CDR3 bases are TGTGCCAGCAGCCTTAGACAGACAAATCAGTATGGCTACACCTTC. As protein: CASSLRQTNQYGYTF.

The chain carries TRBV9 and TRBJ2-3; 9 bases line up with TRBD2. Germline assignment: CDR1 SGDLS and CDR2 YYNGEE. The CDR3 has 16 residues. The V gene end was trimmed by 0 bases and the J gene end by 2 bases; junction bases not matched to a gene: 4. The CDR3 loop is CASSVDGGGVTDTQYF. DNA of the CDR3: TGTGCCAGCAGCGTAGATGGCGGGGGGGTCACAGATACGCAGTATTTT.

V is TRBV6-5 and J is TRBJ1-2, with D maybe TRBD1 (6 bases). Trimming left V 6 bases short and J 8 bases short, with 16 bases between. Germline V gene data show CDR1 as MNHEY and CDR2 as SVGAGI. The CDR3 covers 13 residues. The CDR3 bases are TGTGCCAGCAGCGTGGACAGACTTGGCGGCTACACCTTC. Its translation is CASSVDRLGGYTF.

This clone was seen more than once but under ten times. The CDR3 spells CASSPTETLYGYTF. The CDR3, as DNA: TGTGCCAGCAGCCCGACAGAGACCCTCTATGGCTACACCTTC. The chain carries TRBV7-9 and TRBJ1-2, with D perhaps TRBD1 (5 bases). The CDR3 contains 14 residues. The germline V gene encodes CDR1 SEHNR and CDR2 FQNEAQ (reference sequence). Trimming shortened V by 5 bases and J by 4 bases, and 14 bases separated the two germline ends. Combining the CDR3 with reference TRBV7-9 and TRBJ1-2 gives the whole variable domain DTGVSQNPRHKITKRGQNVTFRCDPISEHNRLYWYRQTLGQGPEFLTYFQNEAQLEKSRLLSDRFSAERPKGSFSTLEIQRTEQGDSAMYLCASSPTETLYGYTFGSGTRLTVV.

This chain joins TRBV3-1 (or the pseudogene TRBV3-2) and TRBJ2-2; maybe TRBD2 (6 bases). CDR1 and CDR2 (germline): LGHDT, YNNKEL (reference sequence). Trimming cost V 0 bases and J 5 bases, with 16 bases left between them. CDR3 size: 17 residues. Here the CDR3 reads CASSQDPGGAGTGELFF. The CDR3 nucleotides are TGTGCCAGCAGCCAAGATCCGGGCGGGGCGGGGACCGGGGAGCTGTTTTTT.

This chain uses TRBV7-9 with TRBJ1-5, with D tentatively TRBD1 (5 bases). Trimming took off 5 bases at V and 3 bases at J, with 14 bases between the two ends. Germline-derived CDR1 and CDR2 are SEHNR and FQNEAQ (reference sequence). CDR3 size: 15 residues. The CDR3 DNA follows: TGTGCCAGCAGCCAGGGTGGGGCGGCCAATCAGCCCCAGCATTTT. Protein product: CASSQGGAANQPQHF.

The chain combines TRBV27 with TRBJ1-1; TRBD1 matches at 7 bases. Per germline, CDR1 MNHEY and CDR2 SMNVEV (reference sequence). The CDR3 is 14 residues long. V shed 6 bases and J 3 bases; nucleotides not matched to a gene: 7. CDR3 region: CASRDREVYTEAFF. The CDR3 DNA follows: TGTGCCAGCAGAGACAGGGAGGTTTACACTGAAGCTTTCTTT.

The chain joins TRBV5-1 to TRBJ2-2; D unclear. This CDR3 has 15 amino acids. Germline CDR1 is SGHRS and CDR2 is YFSETQ. V was shortened by 0 bases and J by 3 bases, with 9 bases between the two germline ends. In DNA form, the CDR3 reads TGCGCCAGCAGCTTGGGAGAAACGGACACCGGGGAGCTGTTTTTT. Translation: CASSLGETDTGELFF.

The rearrangement uses TRBV16 and TRBJ1-1; possible D gene TRBD1, 6 bases. This CDR3 is 15 amino acids long. V was pared by 3 bases and J by 2 bases, with 13 bases between. Germline values: CDR1 KGHSY, CDR2 FQNENV. This CDR3 reads CASSQSGGRNTEAFF. The DNA of the CDR3 is TGTGCCAGCAGCCAGTCCGGGGGGCGTAACACTGAAGCTTTCTTT.

V is TRBV6-2 or TRBV6-3 and J is TRBJ1-6; weak D call: TRBD1 (5 bases). This CDR3 has 16 amino acids. The V gene's germline CDR1 is MNHEY and CDR2 SVGEGT. V shed 2 bases and J shed 5 bases, with 13 bases lying between them. For the CDR3, the DNA is TGTGCCAGCAGTTACGATTGGGCAGGGAATAATTCACCCCTCCACTTT. Amino acid sequence: CASSYDWAGNNSPLHF.

CDR3 protein: CASSKGQIASYEQYF. In nucleotides, the CDR3 is TGTGCCAGCAGCAAAGGACAGATAGCATCCTACGAGCAGTACTTC. This chain links TRBV6-5 with TRBJ2-7, with D perhaps TRBD1 (6 bases). Germline loops: CDR1 MNHEY, CDR2 SVGAGI. Trimming stripped 6 bases from V and 1 base from J, with 16 bases between. This CDR3 is built from 15 residues.

The chain uses TRBV7-9 and TRBJ1-1; D may be TRBD1 (5 bases). Germline V gene sequence: CDR1 SEHNR, CDR2 FQNEAQ (reference sequence). V lost 1 base, J lost 2 bases, and 11 bases lay in between. CDR3 size: 15 residues. The CDR3: CASSLEGGQNTEAFF. DNA for the CDR3: TGTGCCAGCAGCTTAGAGGGCGGACAAAACACTGAAGCTTTCTTT.

The rearrangement uses TRBV6-1 and TRBJ2-3, with 8 nucleotides matching TRBD1. J lost 2 bases, V lost 4 bases, and 8 bases had no gene match. CDR3 length: 16 amino acids. Per germline, CDR1 MNHNS and CDR2 SASEGT. CDR3: CASSATGAISTDTQYF. In DNA, the CDR3 is TGTGCCAGCAGTGCGACAGGGGCAATCTCCACAGATACGCAGTATTTT.

This clone was seen only a few times. The chain employs TRBV3-1 (or the pseudogene TRBV3-2) and TRBJ1-2; 7 nucleotides match TRBD1. CDR1 and CDR2 (germline): LGHDT, YNNKEL (reference sequence). The J segment lost 7 bases and the V segment lost 0 bases, leaving 5 bases of the junction unmatched. The CDR3 is 14 amino acids. CDR3 amino acids: CASSQENRGSGYTF. As DNA, the CDR3 is TGTGCCAGCAGCCAAGAAAACAGGGGAAGTGGCTACACCTTC.

V and J are TRBV27 and TRBJ2-5; TRBD2 aligns across 8 bases. CDR3 length: 16 amino acids. The J segment lost 4 bases and the V segment lost 5 bases, leaving 12 bases of the junction unmatched. Germline V gene data show CDR1 as MNHEY and CDR2 as SMNVEV (reference sequence). CDR3 nucleotide sequence: TGTGCCAGCAGTCCCTCCGGGGGGGGCATTGCAGAGACCCAGTACTTC. Translating gives CASSPSGGGIAETQYF.

The chain links TRBV2 to TRBJ2-7, with 11 bases matching TRBD1. With V trimmed by 1 base and J by 1 base, 3 bases remained unmatched. CDR1 and CDR2 from the germline V gene are SNHLY and FYNNEI. This CDR3 spans 16 amino acids. CDR3 protein: CASSEGGTGGSYEQYF. CDR3 nucleotides: TGTGCCAGCAGTGAAGGCGGGACAGGGGGTTCCTACGAGCAGTACTTC.

The CDR3 loop is CASSLLGGAGNTIYF. CDR3 DNA: TGTGCCAGCAGTTTATTAGGGGGCGCTGGAAACACCATATATTTT. The V and J genes are TRBV28 and TRBJ1-3; 7 bases line up with TRBD1. J lost 2 bases, V lost 1 base, and 2 bases had no gene match. The CDR3 runs 15 residues. Germline assignment: CDR1 MDHEN and CDR2 SYDVKM.

This clone was observed a few times. This CDR3 reads CASSSGGRDSNQPQHF. CDR3 DNA sequence: TGTGCCAGCAGCTCGGGGGGACGGGATAGCAATCAGCCCCAGCATTTT. This chain joins TRBV7-9 and TRBJ1-5; TRBD1 is a possible D gene (5 bases). V dropped 4 bases and J dropped 0 bases, with 13 bases sitting between them. The CDR3 length is 16 residues. CDR1 and CDR2 (germline): SEHNR, FQNEAQ (reference sequence).

This clone came up once. The CDR3 DNA reads as TGTGCCAGCAGTTTATTGCTGGACAGGGTAGTCCTCCTAAACACCGGGGAGCTGTTTTTT. Encoded protein: CASSLLLDRVVLLNTGELFF. The chain employs TRBV27 and TRBJ2-2; the match to TRBD1 covers 8 bases. The CDR3 loop spans 20 amino acids. Germline V gives CDR1 MNHEY, CDR2 SMNVEV (reference sequence). V shed 1 base, J shed 2 bases, and the junction held 15 bases outside the gene matches.

Only a few counts were recorded for this clone. The same CDR3 can be traced to other DNA sequences in this sample. The J gene is TRBJ2-1, the V gene TRBV5-6; perhaps TRBD1 as D (6 bases). Germline-derived CDR1 and CDR2 are SGHDT and YYEEEE. The V and J ends lost 4 bases and 4 bases respectively, with 6 bases between them. This CDR3 has 12 amino acids. The CDR3: CASSTGYNEQFF. The DNA of the CDR3 is TGTGCCAGCAGCACAGGGTACAATGAGCAGTTCTTC.

Comment on this clone: Different DNA sequences within this sample yield the same CDR3. The V gene is TRBV5-1, the J gene TRBJ1-2, with D perhaps matching TRBD1 (5 bases). From germline, CDR1 is SGHRS and CDR2 YFSETQ. This CDR3 comprises 14 residues. The germline V and J ends were trimmed by 0 bases and 3 bases, with 9 bases remaining between them. This chain's CDR3 is CASSLGQGDYGYTF. CDR3 nucleotides: TGCGCCAGCAGCTTGGGGCAGGGCGACTATGGCTACACCTTC.

This clone appeared once. J is TRBJ2-7 and V is TRBV10-3; possible D gene TRBD2, 5 bases. The V end was cut by 7 bases, the J end by 0 bases, with 7 bases between. CDR1 is ENHRY, CDR2 SYGVKD, per germline. The CDR3 is 12 amino acids. The CDR3 spells CAIMGSSYEQYF. The CDR3 DNA reads as TGTGCCATCATGGGGAGCTCCTACGAGCAGTACTTC.

The chain couples TRBV10-3 to TRBJ2-7, with D perhaps TRBD2 (5 bases). CDR3 size: 12 residues. CDR1 and CDR2 (germline): ENHRY, SYGVKD. V lost 4 bases and J 3 bases, leaving 7 bases between the germline ends. CDR3 protein: CAISAGDYEQYF. For the CDR3, the DNA is TGTGCCATCAGTGCCGGGGACTACGAGCAGTACTTC.

The V gene is TRBV11-2, the J gene TRBJ2-5; 13 bases are shared with TRBD2. CDR1 and CDR2 from the germline V gene are SGHAT and FQNNGV. J gave up 3 bases and V 5 bases, and 6 bases lay outside the gene matches. The CDR3 has 16 residues. This CDR3 reads CASSPGLAGLKETQYF. The CDR3, as DNA: TGTGCCAGCAGCCCGGGACTAGCGGGGTTGAAAGAGACCCAGTACTTC.

The V and J genes are TRBV19 and TRBJ2-4; D is perhaps TRBD1 (6 bases). V was pared by 1 base and J by 1 base, with 17 bases between. CDR3 length: 18 amino acids. Germline V lookup: CDR1 LNHDA, CDR2 SQIVND (reference sequence). CDR3 DNA: TGTGCCAGTAGTATAGTAGGTCCCCCAGGGGAGGCCAAAAACATTCAGTACTTC. Encoded protein: CASSIVGPPGEAKNIQYF.

The rearrangement uses TRBV5-6 and TRBJ2-7; D may be TRBD2 (6 bases). From germline, CDR1 is SGHDT and CDR2 YYEEEE. With 3 bases removed from V and 1 base from J, the gap between germline ends came to 14 bases. The CDR3 runs 15 residues. CDR3 bases: TGTGCCAGCAGCTGGAGGGGCGGTGTATCCTACGAGCAGTACTTC. Residues: CASSWRGGVSYEQYF.

The chain employs TRBV2 and TRBJ1-4; TRBD1 matches at 7 bases. Germline V gene lookup returns CDR1 SNHLY and CDR2 FYNNEI. The J segment lost 1 base and the V segment lost 6 bases, leaving 8 bases of the junction unmatched. The CDR3 has 16 amino acids. CDR3 sequence reads: CASSPQGLVTNEKLFF. In DNA, the CDR3 is TGTGCCAGCAGCCCACAGGGGCTTGTAACTAATGAAAAACTGTTTTTT.

J is TRBJ1-3 and V is TRBV19, with 7 nucleotides matching TRBD1. J gave up 0 bases and V 2 bases, and 7 bases lay outside the gene matches. CDR1 and CDR2 (germline): LNHDA, SQIVND (reference sequence). CDR3 length: 17 residues. This CDR3 is CASSIKGAASSGNTIYF. For the CDR3, the DNA is TGTGCCAGTAGTATAAAGGGGGCAGCTAGCTCTGGAAACACCATATATTTT. Together with reference TRBV19 and TRBJ1-3, the CDR3 gives the full variable domain: DGGITQSPKYLFRKEGQNVTLSCEQNLNHDAMYWYRQDPGQGLRLIYYSQIVNDFQKGDIAEGYSVSREKKESFPLTVTSAQKNPTAFYLCASSIKGAASSGNTIYFGEGSWLTVV.